This T cell receptor beta chain was obtained from a study of blood T cell repertoires in COVID-19. Overall study context: From the United States, Italy and Spain came samples of acute and convalescent COVID-19. T cells, B-cell-depleted T cells, or PBMCs provided the cDNA or gDNA that served as material.

In the authors' methods: Reference gene primers were amplified, and this amplification served to estimate nucleated cell counts. Clones were sequenced by immunoSEQ multiplex PCR, and TCRdb holds only the in-frame ones, with some missing. Clone size and the V and J calls come from that table; the DNA yielded D and trimming. In the table there are roughly 190,000 clones, roughly 86% of which are singletons. This clone showed up just once. Trimming at V came to 0 bases and at J to 3 bases, leaving 4 bases not matched to a gene. CDR1 SGHRS and CDR2 YFSETQ come from the germline V gene. The CDR3 is 15 amino acids.

V and J are TRBV5-1 and TRBJ1-1; 8 nucleotides line up with TRBD1. This sequence was found in an older woman with active or convalescent COVID-19. The sequenced material came from peripheral blood. The CDR3: CASSLDSGGHTEAFF. In DNA form, the CDR3 reads TGCGCCAGCAGCTTGGATTCAGGGGGCCACACTGAAGCTTTCTTT.